The T cell receptor (beta chain) under discussion was sequenced for a study of pediatric ulcerative colitis. Study conclusions and caveats: Ulcerative colitis patients shared more blood-rectal clones than controls.

Samples were sequenced at Survey level, maximum 500,000 reads. Only in-frame clones appear in the TCRdb table, and some are missing; sequencing was by immunoSEQ multiplex PCR. The sample consists of 30,000 to 45,000 clones, less than 85% of them appearing once. The CDR3 is 15 amino acids. V dropped 0 bases and J dropped 4 bases, with 12 bases sitting between them. Germline V gives CDR1 MGHRA, CDR2 YSYEKL. This clone was detected once. What it recognizes is unknown. This chain uses TRBV4-1 with TRBJ1-2; maybe TRBD1 (5 bases). The sequenced sample was blood. This receptor was taken from a girl under 18 with moderate ulcerative colitis. For the CDR3, the DNA is TGCGCCAGCAGCCAAGATGTTGGGGACTCCTATGGCTACACCTTC. As protein: CASSQDVGDSYGYTF.